Listed here is a single T cell receptor (beta chain). Per the original data handling: Researchers report that nucleated cell counts were estimated from reference gene primer amplification. The data were produced by immunoSEQ multiplex PCR, yet TCRdb's version contains in-frame clones alone and is incomplete. V and J calls and clone size follow that table, whereas D and trimming were derived from the DNA. The sample holds about 270,000 clones; under 90% are singletons and the top ten take 3.1%. These data originate in a study of blood T cell repertoires in COVID-19. Study summary: Both acute and convalescent COVID-19 samples were obtained from the United States, Italy and Spain.

From germline, CDR1 is MNHEY and CDR2 SMNVEV (reference sequence). V lost 1 base to trimming and J lost 6 bases; unmatched junction nucleotides: 2. The CDR3 length is 13 residues. The chain employs TRBV27 and TRBJ1-2; 7 bases agree with TRBD1. Sequenced: peripheral blood. The sequence derives from a woman aged 18 to 35 with acute or convalescent COVID-19. The CDR3 coding sequence is TGTGCCAGCAGTTTATACGGGACAGATGGCTACACCTTC. Translation gives CASSLYGTDGYTF.